The text below deals with one TCR beta chain. The target of this receptor is not known. There are no base qualities to consult, and no much larger clone falls within one base. The sample is drawn from a study of blood T cells in healthy people across ages (dated by TCRdb to about 2015). General notes on the study: In model experiments, template switching captured about one uniquely barcoded TCR beta cDNA molecule for every two T cells. To avoid experimental bias, donors of different ages were distributed randomly across sequencing lanes. The study analyzed two additional independent replicas of 1 million unique cDNA reads from the same blood draw for two donors, one aged 18 to 30 and one aged 80 or older. To track age-related changes in TCR beta repertoire diversity, the study relied on deep sequencing normalized with unique cDNA molecular identifiers. Donors were grouped into four age groups: young (average approximately 16 years), middle-aged (roughly 37), aged (approximately 58) and long-lived (about 89).

The library was made by 5' RACE. Sequencing was carried out with an Illumina HiSeq 2500. A second PCR of about 6 to 11 cycles was performed with a sample-barcoded 5' primer and a J-beta primer mix. A template-switch 5' adaptor carrying 12 random nucleotides introduced a unique molecular identifier onto each TCR beta cDNA molecule. Each sample yielded at least 3 million CDR3-containing paired-end reads. First-strand cDNA was synthesized from all RNA with the Mint cDNA synthesis kit, primed by a TRBC-specific oligonucleotide. After uracil-DNA glycosylase treatment, a first 18-cycle PCR used universal primers M1SS and BC2_uni_R on all cDNA. In the original analysis: For normalization, 1 million high-quality reads, each with a distinct molecular identifier, were randomly selected from each sample. Instead of being binned into consensus sequences, reads with shared molecular identifiers were discarded. CDR3 identification, clonotype clustering and error correction used MiTCR with a Q25 quality threshold and the strictest error-elimination algorithm. A nonparametric unseen species model using Euler transformation provided a lower-bound estimate of total TCR beta diversity. The public reads were reanalyzed by TCRdb: fastp trimming at Q25, MiXCR alignment, in-frame beta chains only. Entries are consolidated by CDR3 protein sequence, retaining the most common genes and DNA. The V and J calls reflect TCRdb's pipeline rather than the authors' work. The sample records about 900,000 distinct CDR3 sequences, roughly 50% of which are singletons. Over 10% of the sample rests with the top ten.

Overall study outcomes, separate from this receptor: The CMV infection status of donors was not known, potentially confounding age-related changes in expanded clonotypes. Bulk unsorted PBMC profiling prevented conclusive comparison of naive and antigen-experienced compartments. Total diversity estimates from one million sequenced T cells were considered lower bounds and underestimates. The percentage of naive T cells measured by flow cytometry correlated strongly with observed TCR beta diversity. Compared with the aged group, more naive CD4+ T cells, fewer expanded clones and increased TCR diversity were shown by the long-lived group, suggesting age selection. Observed TCR beta diversity per million T cells fell roughly linearly with age, and a significant reduction was already apparent by age about 43.

The approximately 39 donors, aged about 6 to 90 years, were systemically healthy Caucasian individuals from Russia. Each donor gave 9 to 10 milliliters of peripheral blood, collected into EDTA-treated Vacutainer tubes. Ficoll-Paque density-gradient centrifugation was used to isolate PBMCs, with at least 7 million obtained per sample. Total RNA, at least 6 micrograms per sample, was extracted from PBMCs with Trizol reagent. For every donor, flow cytometry on a PBMC aliquot measured the percentage of naive CD45RAhigh/CD27high T cells. Trimming leaves V shorter by 6 bases and J shorter by 0 bases, with the junction holding 10 bases beyond the gene matches. From the cysteine through the phenylalanine, the CDR3 covers 16 amino acids. Just the 48-base CDR3 DNA is kept, in frame starting at base 1. As encoded in the germline V gene, CDR1 is KGHSH while CDR2 is LQKENI.

Recombination linked TRBV18 to TRBJ2-7, with 8 bases matching TRBD1. Sequenced input: blood. The receptor's source is a man aged 25-45 years in good health. The DNA sequence is as follows: TGTGCCAGCTCCCCATCCGACAGGGGAGGCTCCTACGAGCAGTACTTC. This sequence encodes CASSPSDRGGSYEQYF.